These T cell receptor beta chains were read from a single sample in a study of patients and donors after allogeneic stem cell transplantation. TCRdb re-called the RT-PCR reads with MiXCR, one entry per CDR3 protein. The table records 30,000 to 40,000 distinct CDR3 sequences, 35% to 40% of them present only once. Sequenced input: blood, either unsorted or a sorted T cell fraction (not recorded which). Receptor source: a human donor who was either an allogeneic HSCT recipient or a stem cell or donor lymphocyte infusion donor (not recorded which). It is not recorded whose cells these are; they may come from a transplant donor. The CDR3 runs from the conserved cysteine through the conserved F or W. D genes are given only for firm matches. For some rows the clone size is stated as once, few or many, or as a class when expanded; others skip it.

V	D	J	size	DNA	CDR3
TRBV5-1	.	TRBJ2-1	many	TGCGCCAGCAGCTTGGACTACAACAATGAGCAGTTCTTC	CASSLDYNNEQFF
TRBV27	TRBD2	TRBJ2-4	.	TGTGCCAGCAGTTCCCGGACTAGCGGGAGAATGGGAAACATTCAGTACTTC	CASSSRTSGRMGNIQYF
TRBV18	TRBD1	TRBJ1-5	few	TGTGCCAGCTCCGGGACAGGGGATCAGCCCCAGCATTTT	CASSGTGDQPQHF
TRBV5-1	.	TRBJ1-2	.	TGCGCCAGCAGCCAGGGAAGTGGAGTAAGCTATGGCTACACCTTC	CASSQGSGVSYGYTF
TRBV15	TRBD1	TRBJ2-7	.	TGTGCCACCAGCAGCCGGGACAGGGAATATCGGCAGTACTTC	CATSSRDREYRQYF
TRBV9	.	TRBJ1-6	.	TGTGCCAGCAGCGTAGACGCAGAGGGACGGCCCCTCCACTTT	CASSVDAEGRPLHF
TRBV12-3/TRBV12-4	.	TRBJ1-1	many	TGTGCCAGCAGGGTCCCGGGGGTGGACACTGAAGCTTTCTTT	CASRVPGVDTEAFF
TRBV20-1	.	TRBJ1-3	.	TGCAGTGCTAGAGTGCTCGACTCTGGAAACACCATATATTTT	CSARVLDSGNTIYF
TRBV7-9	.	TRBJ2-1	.	TGTGCCGCCTCACGCGGGTACAATGAGCAGTTCTTC	CAASRGYNEQFF
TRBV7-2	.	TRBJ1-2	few	TGTGCCAGCAGCCCCGGGGGGGGGGCGTTTGGATATGGCTACACCTTC	CASSPGGGAFGYGYTF
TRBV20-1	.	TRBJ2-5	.	TGCAGTGCGCGGGACTCTAGAAGTGGGGAGACCCAGTACTTC	CSARDSRSGETQYF
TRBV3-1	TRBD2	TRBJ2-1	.	TGTGCCAGCAGTCGCTCAGCGGGAGCTTCCTACAATGAGCAGTTCTTC	CASSRSAGASYNEQFF
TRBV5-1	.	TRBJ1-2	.	TGCGCCAGCAGCTTGGAGGGACACTCCCTAATCTTC	CASSLEGHSLIF
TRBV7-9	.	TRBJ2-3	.	TGTGCCAGCAGCTTAGCCCCAGGCGGTAAATCAGATACGCAGTGTTTT	CASSLAPGGKSDTQCF
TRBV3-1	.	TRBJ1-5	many	TGTGCCAGCAGCTATGGACAGAACAATCAGCCCCAGCATTTT	CASSYGQNNQPQHF
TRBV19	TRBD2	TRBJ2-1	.	TGTGCCAGTAGTATGCGGCAGGACGGGAGCGGGAGAGGGAATGAGCAGTTCTTC	CASSMRQDGSGRGNEQFF
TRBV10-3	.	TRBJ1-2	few	TGTGCCATCAGTGAGTCAAAGGCGGGCTATGGCTACACCTTC	CAISESKAGYGYTF
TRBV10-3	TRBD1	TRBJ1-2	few	TGTGCCATCAGTCGGGACAGATTGCTCTACACCTTC	CAISRDRLLYTF
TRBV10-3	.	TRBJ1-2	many	TGTGCCATCAGTGTCCTACCGACGCCTGCCGTAGGCTATGGCTACACCTTC	CAISVLPTPAVGYGYTF
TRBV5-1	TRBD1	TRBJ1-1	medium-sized	TGCGCCAGCAGCTGGGGGCAGGGGGCGGATACTGAAGCTTTCTTT	CASSWGQGADTEAFF
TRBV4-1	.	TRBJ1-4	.	TGCGCCAGCAGCCAATGGGGTGGACGAGAACTGTTTTTT	CASSQWGGRELFF
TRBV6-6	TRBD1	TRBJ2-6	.	TGTGCCAGCAGTTGGGACAGGGTATCTGGGGCCAACGTCCTGACTTTC	CASSWDRVSGANVLTF
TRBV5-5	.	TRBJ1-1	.	TGTGCCAGCAGCTTGGTTGAGGCCCTGGAAGCTTTCTTT	CASSLVEALEAFF
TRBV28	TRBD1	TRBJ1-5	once	TGTGCCAGCAGTTTAGTGGGACAGGGGGATCAGCCCCAGCATTTT	CASSLVGQGDQPQHF
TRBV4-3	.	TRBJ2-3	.	TGCGCCAGCAGCCAAGCTTCCCTTGGAGATACGCAGTATTTT	CASSQASLGDTQYF
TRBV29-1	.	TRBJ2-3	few	TGCAGCGTTGAAGATCTCGACTGGTACACAGATACGCAGTATTTT	CSVEDLDWYTDTQYF
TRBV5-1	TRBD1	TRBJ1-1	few	TGCGCCAGCAGCTACCGGGACAGGCGCGCGGACACTGAAGCTTTCTTT	CASSYRDRRADTEAFF
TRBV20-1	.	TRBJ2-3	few	TGCAGTGCTAGTACGGGACTCGGAAGCACAGATACGCAGTATTTT	CSASTGLGSTDTQYF
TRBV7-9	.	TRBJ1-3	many	TGTGCCAGCAGCCCAAGCTCTGGAAACACCATATATTTT	CASSPSSGNTIYF
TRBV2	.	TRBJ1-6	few	TGTGCCAGCAGTGCCAGGGGTGATTCACCCCTCCACTTT	CASSARGDSPLHF
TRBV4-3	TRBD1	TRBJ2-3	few	TGCGCCAGCAGCCATCTCCCGGGACAGGGGATAGATACGCAGTATTTT	CASSHLPGQGIDTQYF
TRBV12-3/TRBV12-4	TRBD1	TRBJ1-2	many	TGTGCCAGCAGCCCGGGACAGGGGATGGGCAACTATGGCTACACCTTC	CASSPGQGMGNYGYTF
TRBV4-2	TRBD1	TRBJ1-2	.	TGTGCCAGCAGCCAAGACGACAGGGGAGGTGGCTACACCTTC	CASSQDDRGGGYTF
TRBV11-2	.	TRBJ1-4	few	TGTGCCAGCAGCCCACGACAAGGATCAGGCGAAAAACTGTTTTTT	CASSPRQGSGEKLFF
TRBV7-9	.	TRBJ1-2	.	TGTGCCAGCAGCTACCCCCGGGATCCCGGGGGCTACACCTTC	CASSYPRDPGGYTF
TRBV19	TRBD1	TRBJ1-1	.	TGTGCCAGTATTAACAGGGGTTTGGGCACTGAAGCTTTCTTT	CASINRGLGTEAFF
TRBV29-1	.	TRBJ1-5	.	TGCAGCGTTGAATTGGGGGGAGATCAGCCCCAGCATTTT	CSVELGGDQPQHF
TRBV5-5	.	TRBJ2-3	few	TGTGCCAGCAGCTTATTTAGCACAGATACGCAGTATTTT	CASSLFSTDTQYF
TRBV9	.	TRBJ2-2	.	TGTGCCAGCAGCGTTAGGGAGTCCGGGGAGCTGTTTTTT	CASSVRESGELFF
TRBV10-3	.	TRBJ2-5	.	TGTGCCATCAGCGGACGCCCGCAAGAGACCCAGTACTTC	CAISGRPQETQYF
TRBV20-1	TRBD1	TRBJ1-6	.	TGCAGTGCTGGAACAGGGGCAGGGAATTCACCCCTCCACTTT	CSAGTGAGNSPLHF
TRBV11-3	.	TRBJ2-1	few	TGTGCCAGCAGCTTAACCCGGGACTCCAAGCTTGGGGCCTACAATGAGCAGTTCTTC	CASSLTRDSKLGAYNEQFF
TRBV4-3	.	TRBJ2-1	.	TGCGCCAGCAGCCAAGGACCGGGACCCGGGGGTTTTAATGAGCAGTTCTTC	CASSQGPGPGGFNEQFF
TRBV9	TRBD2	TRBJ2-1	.	TGTGCCAGCAGCCCTAGCGGGAGATCCTACAATGAGCAGTTCTTC	CASSPSGRSYNEQFF
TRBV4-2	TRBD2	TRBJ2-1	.	TGTGCCAGCAGCCAATCGGGACTAGCGGGGGACAATGAGCAGTTCTTC	CASSQSGLAGDNEQFF
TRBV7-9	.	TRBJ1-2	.	TGTGCCAGCAGCTTATACAGAATGAGGGGGTATGGCTACACCTTC	CASSLYRMRGYGYTF
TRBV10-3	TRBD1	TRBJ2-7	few	TGTGCCGTATGGGAGGCAGGGGGCCAAACGAACGAGCAGTACTTC	CAVWEAGGQTNEQYF